A single sample is the source of the 2 T cell receptor beta chains below, sequenced in a study of blood T cell repertoires in COVID-19. TCRdb keeps only in-frame clones here, not all; method: immunoSEQ multiplex PCR. The profile shows roughly 400,000 clones, around 91% of them singletons. Input material: PBMCs or T cells enriched from blood (not recorded which). The receptors stem from a man aged 30-40 years who had recovered from COVID-19.

The chain uses TRBV29-1 and TRBJ2-7, with 12 bases fitting TRBD2. Unmatched junction bases numbered 10, after V lost 7 bases and J lost 0 bases. CDR1 SQVTM and CDR2 ANQGSEA come from the germline V gene. The CDR3 runs to 16 residues. The CDR3 DNA is TGCAGCGCCATGACTAGCGGGAGCCCCTTCTCCTACGAGCAGTACTTC. This translates into CSAMTSGSPFSYEQYF.

CDR3 DNA sequence: TGCGCCAGCAGCCAAGTAACCACAACCTCTAATGAAAAACTGTTTTTT. Protein sequence: CASSQVTTTSNEKLFF. The chain couples TRBV4-1 to TRBJ1-4, with D unresolved. The CDR3 consists of 16 residues. V was pared by 1 base and J by 3 bases, with 12 bases between. Germline assignment: CDR1 MGHRA and CDR2 YSYEKL.